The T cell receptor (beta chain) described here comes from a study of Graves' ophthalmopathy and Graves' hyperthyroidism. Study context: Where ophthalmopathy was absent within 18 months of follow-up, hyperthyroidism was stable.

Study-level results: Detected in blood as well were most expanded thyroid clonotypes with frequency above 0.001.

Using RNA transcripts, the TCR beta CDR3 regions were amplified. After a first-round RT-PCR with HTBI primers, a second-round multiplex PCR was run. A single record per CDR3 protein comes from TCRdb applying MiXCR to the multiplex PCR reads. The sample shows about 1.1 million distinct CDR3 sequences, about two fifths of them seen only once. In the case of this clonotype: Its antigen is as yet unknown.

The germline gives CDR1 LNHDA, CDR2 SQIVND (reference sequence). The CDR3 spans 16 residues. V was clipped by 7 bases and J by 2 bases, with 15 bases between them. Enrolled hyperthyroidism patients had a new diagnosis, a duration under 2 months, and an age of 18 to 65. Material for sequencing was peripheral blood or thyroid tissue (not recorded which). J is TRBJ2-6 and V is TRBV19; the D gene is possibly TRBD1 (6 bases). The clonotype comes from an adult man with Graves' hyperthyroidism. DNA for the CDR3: TGTGCCAGTATCGGGCAGGGGAGCACTGGGGCCAACGTCCTGACTTTC. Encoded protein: CASIGQGSTGANVLTF.